This T cell receptor beta chain was retrieved from a study of T cells after yellow fever vaccination. As for the study in general: When fractions had low cell numbers, they were prepared with SMART-Seq v4 Ultra Low Input. Overall study findings and caveats: In post-booster samples, most primary-vaccination clones reappeared (roughly 96% CD4, about 91% CD8). A small proportion of clonotypes was detected in both the CD4 and CD8 compartments.

Note on this clonotype: Its antigen is unknown.

V trimming: 6 bases; J trimming: 6 bases; junction bases outside the gene matches: 10. Per the germline V gene, CDR1 is LNHDA and CDR2 is SQIVND (reference sequence). The CDR3 consists of 15 residues. In making TCR cDNA, 5'RACE template switching added a universal primer site and UMIs to it. One entry per CDR3 protein results from TCRdb running MiXCR on the 5' RACE reads. Here the sample spans 600,000 to 750,000 distinct CDR3 sequences, more than 9% being singletons. This material consisted of PBMCs, taken on the day of the yellow fever booster vaccination. The clonotype was recovered from a young man who received the YFV17D yellow fever vaccine. The J gene is TRBJ2-7, the V gene TRBV19, with 11 nucleotides matching TRBD1. The chain's CDR3 is CASRTSGTGGSEQYF. As DNA, the CDR3 is TGTGCCAGTAGAACCTCCGGGACAGGGGGATCCGAGCAGTACTTC.